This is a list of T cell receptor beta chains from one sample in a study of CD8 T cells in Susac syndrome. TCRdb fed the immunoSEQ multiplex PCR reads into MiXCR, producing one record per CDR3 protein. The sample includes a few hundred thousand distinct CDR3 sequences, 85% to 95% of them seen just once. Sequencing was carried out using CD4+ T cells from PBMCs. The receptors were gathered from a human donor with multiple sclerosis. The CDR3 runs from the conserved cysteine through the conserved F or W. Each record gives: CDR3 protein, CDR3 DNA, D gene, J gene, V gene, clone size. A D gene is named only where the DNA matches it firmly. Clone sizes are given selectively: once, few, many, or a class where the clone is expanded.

CSVDDREKKNEQFF,TGCAGCGTCGACGACAGGGAAAAAAAGAATGAGCAGTTCTTC,TRBD1,TRBJ2-1,TRBV29-1,.
CSAVDLSGNQPQHF,TGCAGTGCCGTAGATCTATCCGGGAATCAGCCCCAGCATTTT,.,TRBJ1-5,TRBV20-1,.
CSAPLDRGGETQYF,TGCAGTGCTCCCCTGGACAGGGGCGGTGAGACCCAGTACTTC,TRBD1,TRBJ2-5,TRBV20-1,once
CASSLEVGAGYTF,TGTGCCAGCAGCTTAGAAGTGGGGGCTGGCTACACCTTC,.,TRBJ1-2,TRBV7-2,.
CSGGPPGFDTQYF,TGCAGTGGGGGACCGCCAGGGTTCGATACGCAGTATTTT,.,TRBJ2-3,TRBV29-1,.
CASSEAGWNTEAFF,TGTGCCAGCAGTGAAGCGGGGTGGAACACTGAAGCTTTCTTT,.,TRBJ1-1,TRBV2,.
CASSVQDTQYF,TGTGCCAGTAGTGTCCAAGATACGCAGTATTTT,.,TRBJ2-3,TRBV19,.
CSSRVGGTDTQYF,TGCAGCTCCCGGGTCGGGGGCACAGATACGCAGTATTTT,.,TRBJ2-3,TRBV20-1,.
CASSPGLATTIEQFF,TGTGCCAGCAGTCCGGGACTAGCTACCACAATAGAGCAGTTCTTC,TRBD2,TRBJ2-1,TRBV12-3/TRBV12-4,.
CASSFSGNSYNEQFF,TGCGCCAGCAGCTTCAGCGGAAACTCCTACAATGAGCAGTTCTTC,.,TRBJ2-1,TRBV5-1,.
CASSPSRDGDTQYF,TGTGCCAGCTCACCCAGCAGGGATGGAGATACGCAGTATTTT,.,TRBJ2-3,TRBV18,.
CASSPQGAGANVLTF,TGTGCCAGCTCACCACAGGGAGCCGGGGCCAACGTCCTGACTTTC,.,TRBJ2-6,TRBV18,few
CSVGQGSSPLHF,TGCAGCGTCGGACAGGGAAGCTCACCCCTCCACTTT,TRBD1,TRBJ1-6,TRBV20-1,.
CASSVVGGRSGYTF,TGTGCCAGCAGTGTTGTCGGAGGGAGGTCTGGCTACACCTTC,.,TRBJ1-2,TRBV27,.
CASSLRVIGNSPLHF,TGTGCCAGCAGTCTCCGGGTAATAGGGAATTCACCCCTCCACTTT,.,TRBJ1-6,TRBV12-3/TRBV12-4,.
CSASKTAYQETQYF,TGCAGTGCCTCCAAGACCGCGTACCAAGAGACCCAGTACTTC,.,TRBJ2-5,TRBV20-1,.
CASMDWQGLKTQYF,TGTGCCAGCATGGATTGGCAGGGGTTAAAGACCCAGTACTTC,.,TRBJ2-5,TRBV11-1,.
CASSRTLGSF,TGTGCCAGCAGCCGCACATTGGGGTCCTTC,.,TRBJ1-2,TRBV7-9,.
CASSSASGGRTGELFF,TGTGCCAGCAGCTCCGCTAGCGGGGGTAGGACCGGGGAGCTGTTTTTT,TRBD2,TRBJ2-2,TRBV7-3,.
CASSQAADSHGYTF,TGTGCCAGCAGCCAAGCCGCCGACAGCCATGGCTACACCTTC,.,TRBJ1-2,TRBV3-1,.
CSASNLPEVGYTF,TGCAGTGCTAGCAATTTACCGGAGGTTGGCTACACCTTC,.,TRBJ1-2,TRBV20-1,.
CAWSVLGGGNTEAFF,TGTGCCTGGAGTGTACTGGGAGGAGGCAACACTGAAGCTTTCTTT,.,TRBJ1-1,TRBV30,.
CASSLGGPSSGANVLTF,TGTGCCAGCTCACTCGGGGGCCCGAGCTCTGGGGCCAACGTCCTGACTTTC,.,TRBJ2-6,TRBV18,.
CSVSGYLMNTEAFF,TGCAGCGTTTCGGGGTATTTGATGAACACTGAAGCTTTCTTT,.,TRBJ1-1,TRBV29-1,.
CSASLAAYEQYF,TGCAGTGCTAGTTTGGCGGCCTACGAGCAGTACTTC,.,TRBJ2-7,TRBV20-1,.
CASSPRTGAAKNIQYF,TGTGCCAGCAGTCCTAGGACAGGGGCGGCCAAAAACATTCAGTACTTC,TRBD1,TRBJ2-4,TRBV6-1,once
CASKGGGVETQYF,TGTGCCAGCAAGGGCGGGGGGGTTGAGACCCAGTACTTC,TRBD2,TRBJ2-5,TRBV12-3/TRBV12-4,.
CSARDQGGVSYEQYF,TGCAGTGCTAGAGATCAGGGCGGGGTCTCCTACGAGCAGTACTTC,.,TRBJ2-7,TRBV20-1,.
CSGETGRSSYNEQFF,TGCAGCGGCGAGACAGGGCGTTCATCCTACAATGAGCAGTTCTTC,TRBD1,TRBJ2-1,TRBV29-1,.
CASSQLGGGETQYF,TGTGCCAGCAGCCAACTCGGCGGGGGGGAGACCCAGTACTTC,TRBD2,TRBJ2-5,TRBV4-2,.
CSARPSGQITYGYTF,TGCAGTGCTAGACCATCGGGACAGATAACCTATGGCTACACCTTC,TRBD1,TRBJ1-2,TRBV20-1,.
CASNQAGVETQYF,TGTGCCAGCAACCAAGCGGGGGTCGAGACCCAGTACTTC,TRBD2,TRBJ2-5,TRBV25-1,.
CSANLVDEQFF,TGCAGCGCCAACTTAGTGGATGAGCAGTTCTTC,.,TRBJ2-1,TRBV29-1,.
CASRSSGGARNTQYF,TGTGCCAGCAGATCGAGCGGGGGGGCCCGAAATACGCAGTATTTT,TRBD2,TRBJ2-3,TRBV6-5,.
CASSSAGGNTQYF,TGTGCCAGCAGTTCAGCGGGGGGAAATACGCAGTATTTT,TRBD2,TRBJ2-3,TRBV6-2/TRBV6-3,.
CASSVGGQDYEQYF,TGTGCCAGCAGCGTAGGAGGACAAGACTACGAGCAGTACTTC,.,TRBJ2-7,TRBV9,.
CSASRKGQGLDTQYF,TGCAGTGCCTCACGGAAGGGACAGGGCCTCGATACCCAGTACTTC,TRBD1,TRBJ2-5,TRBV20-1,once
CASSRGPTTDQETQYF,TGTGCCAGCAGCCGAGGCCCTACCACCGATCAAGAGACCCAGTACTTC,.,TRBJ2-5,TRBV7-8,.
CASSTEWTGAGELFF,TGTGCCAGCAGCACCGAATGGACAGGGGCCGGGGAGCTGTTTTTT,TRBD1,TRBJ2-2,TRBV7-9,.
CASTRPYNSPLHF,TGTGCCAGCACCAGACCATATAATTCACCCCTCCACTTT,.,TRBJ1-6,TRBV2,.